The 18 T cell receptor beta chains listed next were all sequenced from one sample in a study of T cell responses to AZD1222 COVID-19 vaccine. The data were produced by immunoSEQ multiplex PCR, yet TCRdb's version contains in-frame clones alone and is incomplete. The sample lists under 150,000 clones, 88% occurring once. The source material was peripheral blood, sampled on day 0 of MenACWY control vaccination. These receptors all come from an adult in good health.

The chain links TRBV5-4 to TRBJ1-1; possible D gene TRBD1, 6 bases. CDR3 length: 13 amino acids. Looked up from germline, CDR1 is SGHNT and CDR2 is YYREEE (reference sequence). The V end was cut by 6 bases, the J end by 6 bases, with 15 bases between. The CDR3 loop is CASTSPGGAEAFF. The CDR3 DNA reads TGTGCCAGCACCTCCCCGGGGGGCGCTGAAGCTTTCTTT.

The chain joins TRBV10-3 to TRBJ2-3; D remains unclear. Trimming took 6 bases from V and 4 from J, leaving 11 bases between them. The V gene's germline CDR1 is ENHRY and CDR2 SYGVKD. The CDR3 loop spans 13 amino acids. The DNA of the CDR3 is TGTGCCATCAGCGTTGACTTGCCAGATACGCAGTATTTT. The encoded protein is CAISVDLPDTQYF.

This clone was recorded only once. The chain recombines TRBV5-4 with TRBJ2-7; TRBD1 matches 9 bases. CDR3 size: 16 residues. The junction had 10 bases not matched to a gene; V was cut back by 0 bases and J by 6 bases. Germline V lookup: CDR1 SGHNT, CDR2 YYREEE (reference sequence). This chain's CDR3 is CASSLVGQGFLREQYF. The CDR3 region has the DNA TGTGCCAGCAGCTTGGTGGGACAGGGTTTTCTCCGCGAGCAGTACTTC. Complete variable domain (other parts from reference TRBV5-4 and TRBJ2-7): ETGVTQSPTHLIKTRGQQVTLRCSSQSGHNTVSWYQQALGQGPQFIFQYYREEENGRGNFPPRFSGLQFPNYSSELNVNALELDDSALYLCASSLVGQGFLREQYFGPGTRLTVT.

V is TRBV28 and J is TRBJ1-4; 7 positions match TRBD1. Germline CDR1 reads MDHEN; CDR2 reads SYDVKM. CDR3 length equals 15 residues. Unmatched junction bases numbered 11, after V lost 6 bases and J lost 7 bases. Here the CDR3 reads CASRPLQGYSEKLFF. In DNA, the CDR3 is TGTGCCAGCAGACCATTACAGGGGTATAGTGAAAAACTGTTTTTT. The full variable domain, with the rest looked up from reference TRBV28 and TRBJ1-4, is DVKVTQSSRYLVKRTGEKVFLECVQDMDHENMFWYRQDPGLGLRLIYFSYDVKMKEKGDIPEGYSVSREKKERFSLILESASTNQTSMYLCASRPLQGYSEKLFFGSGTQLSVL.

The chain uses TRBV7-9 and TRBJ1-4, with D perhaps matching TRBD1 (5 bases). The germline V and J ends were trimmed by 5 bases and 7 bases, with 14 bases remaining between them. CDR3 length: 14 amino acids. Germline CDR1 is SEHNR and CDR2 is FQNEAQ (reference sequence). The CDR3 loop is CASSRPGRAEKLFF. Here the CDR3 DNA reads TGTGCCAGCAGCCGTCCTGGCAGGGCTGAAAAACTGTTTTTT.

This clone was seen just once. This chain joins TRBV28 and TRBJ2-7; tentatively, D is TRBD1 or TRBD2 (5 bases each). The CDR3 consists of 14 residues. In germline, CDR1 is MDHEN, CDR2 SYDVKM. The V gene lost 3 bases and the J gene lost 2 bases, with 11 bases spanning the gap. The CDR3 reads CASSLPGTTYEQYF. CDR3 in DNA: TGTGCCAGCAGTTTGCCCGGGACCACCTACGAGCAGTACTTC.

The rearrangement uses TRBV6-5 and TRBJ1-3, with TRBD1 as a possible D gene (5 bases). V was trimmed by 7 bases and J by 3 bases, leaving 16 bases between them. Germline loops: CDR1 MNHEY, CDR2 SVGAGI. The CDR3 spans 15 residues. Here the CDR3 DNA reads TGTGCCAGCAAGCGGGGGGTGAGTGGTGGAAACACCATATATTTT. It translates to CASKRGVSGGNTIYF.

A note on this clone: Compared with germline, one end of the junction differs, possibly owing to a read error. This chain connects TRBV3-1 (or the pseudogene TRBV3-2) to TRBJ2-3, with TRBD2 identical over 11 bases. Germline V lookup: CDR1 LGHDT, CDR2 YNNKEL (reference sequence). The CDR3 has 14 residues. CDR3 residues: CASSQSGTSGYPGF. CDR3 DNA: TGTGCCAGCAGCCAATCCGGGACTAGCGGCTATCCGGGTTTT.

The count of this clone is one. The V and J genes are TRBV4-1 and TRBJ1-6; tentative D call: TRBD1 (5 bases). This CDR3 is built from 17 residues. With 1 base removed from V and 0 bases from J, the gap between germline ends came to 10 bases. CDR1 is MGHRA, CDR2 YSYEKL, per germline. The DNA for the CDR3 is TGCGCCAGCAGCCAAGGACAGCCGAGCTCCTATAATTCACCCCTCCACTTT. It translates to CASSQGQPSSYNSPLHF.

This clone was counted once. The rearrangement joins TRBV6-5 to TRBJ1-5, with a weak D call TRBD1 (5 bases). Germline V gives CDR1 MNHEY, CDR2 SVGAGI. The CDR3 has 15 amino acids. The V end was cut by 5 bases, the J end by 5 bases, with 16 bases between. CDR3 residues: CASSRRRGRDQPQHF. CDR3 coding DNA: TGTGCCAGCAGTAGGCGGAGGGGAAGGGATCAGCCCCAGCATTTT.

The chain links TRBV6-2 or TRBV6-3 to TRBJ2-1; D remains unclear. Germline-derived CDR1 and CDR2 are MNHEY and SVGEGT. The V and J ends lost 0 bases and 6 bases respectively, with 6 bases between them. CDR3 size: 13 residues. CDR3 sequence reads: CASSYSPSNEQFF. The CDR3, as DNA: TGTGCCAGCAGTTACTCGCCTAGCAATGAGCAGTTCTTC.

The rearrangement uses TRBV19 and TRBJ1-4; 7 bases are shared with TRBD1. This CDR3 is 14 amino acids long. Germline CDR1 reads LNHDA; CDR2 reads SQIVND (reference sequence). Trimming took 6 bases from V and 6 from J; bases not matched to a gene: 7. The CDR3 bases are TGTGCCAGTAGCGCACAGGGGATGGATGAAAAACTGTTTTTT. This encodes CASSAQGMDEKLFF.

In DNA, the CDR3 is TGCGCCAGCAGCGCCTCCAGGGGAAGGGGCACTGAAGCTTTCTTT. Its translation: CASSASRGRGTEAFF. This chain connects TRBV5-1 to TRBJ1-1, with D possibly matching TRBD1 (6 bases). Trimming pared 4 bases from V and 4 bases from J, leaving 17 bases between. Germline CDR1 is SGHRS and CDR2 is YFSETQ. The CDR3 is 15 amino acids.

This chain connects TRBV5-1 to TRBJ1-6; D gene unclear. This CDR3 contains 14 residues. The germline gives CDR1 SGHRS, CDR2 YFSETQ. The germline V and J ends were trimmed by 0 bases and 9 bases, with 10 bases remaining between them. This chain's CDR3 is CASSLEASSSPLHF. In DNA, the CDR3 is TGCGCCAGCAGCTTGGAGGCCAGCTCTTCACCCCTCCACTTT. Filled out from reference TRBV5-1 and TRBJ1-6, the complete variable domain reads KAGVTQTPRYLIKTRGQQVTLSCSPISGHRSVSWYQQTPGQGLQFLFEYFSETQRNKGNFPGRFSGRQFSNSRSEMNVSTLELGDSALYLCASSLEASSSPLHFGNGTRLTVT.

The chain combines TRBV19 with TRBJ2-7; 9 bases align to TRBD2. Germline V gives CDR1 LNHDA, CDR2 SQIVND (reference sequence). The CDR3 runs to 14 residues. The trim removed 4 bases at V and 2 bases at J, leaving 3 bases unmatched. The CDR3 reads CASSTLAGPYEQYF. The DNA for the CDR3 is TGTGCCAGTAGTACCCTAGCGGGGCCCTACGAGCAGTACTTC.

V usage is TRBV11-2 and J usage is TRBJ2-2; possibly TRBD1 for D (5 bases). The V gene's germline CDR1 is SGHAT and CDR2 FQNNGV. Trimming took 0 bases from V and 7 from J, leaving 12 bases between them. This CDR3 has 15 amino acids. The CDR3 protein is CASSLDPRANGELFF. CDR3 nucleotides: TGTGCCAGCAGCTTAGACCCCAGGGCGAACGGGGAGCTGTTTTTT.

This chain links TRBV12-3 or TRBV12-4 with TRBJ1-3; D not certain. With 6 bases removed from V and 8 bases from J, the gap between germline ends came to 8 bases. The CDR3 sequence is 11 residues long. The CDR3 nucleotides read TGTGCCAGCAGCCAGGTTTACACCATATATTTT. Translating gives CASSQVYTIYF.

The rearrangement uses TRBV5-4 and TRBJ1-1; a possible D gene is TRBD1 (5 bases). Trimming removed 2 bases at V and 1 base at J, with 15 bases between. Germline CDR1 SGHNT, CDR2 YYREEE (reference sequence). The CDR3 runs 16 residues. CDR3 in DNA: TGTGCCAGCAGCTTCGGGGGTGCCCCCTCGAACACTGAAGCTTTCTTT. Translated: CASSFGGAPSNTEAFF.